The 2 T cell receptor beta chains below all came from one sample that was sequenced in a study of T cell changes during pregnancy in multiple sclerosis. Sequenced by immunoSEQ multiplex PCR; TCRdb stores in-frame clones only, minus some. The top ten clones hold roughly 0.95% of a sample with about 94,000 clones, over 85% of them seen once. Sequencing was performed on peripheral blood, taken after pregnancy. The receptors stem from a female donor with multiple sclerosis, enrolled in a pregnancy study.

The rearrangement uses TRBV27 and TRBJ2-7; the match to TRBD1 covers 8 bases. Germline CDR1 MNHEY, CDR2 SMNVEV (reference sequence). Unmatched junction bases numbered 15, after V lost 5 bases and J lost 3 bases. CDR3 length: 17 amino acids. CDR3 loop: CASSHPQTGTGRYEQYF. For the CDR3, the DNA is TGTGCCAGCAGTCACCCCCAGACGGGGACAGGCCGCTACGAGCAGTACTTC.

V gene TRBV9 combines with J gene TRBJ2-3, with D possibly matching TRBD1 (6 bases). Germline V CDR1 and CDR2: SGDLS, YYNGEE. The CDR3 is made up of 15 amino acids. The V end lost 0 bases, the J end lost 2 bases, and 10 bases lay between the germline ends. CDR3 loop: CASSVEGHLTDTQYF. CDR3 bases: TGTGCCAGCAGCGTAGAGGGACACCTCACAGATACGCAGTATTTT.